The clone carrying this T cell receptor (beta chain) was seen at least ten times. Its specificity is not known. The read gets to within 3 residues of the CDR3 end, and the germline J gene fills in the rest. Here immunoSEQ multiplex PCR was the method, and the copy in TCRdb shows in-frame clones only, minus some. This sample carries 42,000 or so clones, none of them present only once. This sample is drawn from a study of T cell clonality in common variable immunodeficiency. General observations from the study: T cell subpopulation sequencing would be needed to explain CVID clonality. Compared with healthy controls, CVID subjects showed increased TCRbeta clonality, mostly in about a third.

Trimming shortened V by 2 bases and J by 4 bases, and 20 bases separated the two germline ends. This CDR3 region has 17 residues. CDR1 and CDR2 from the germline V gene are MRHNA and SNTAGT. V gene TRBV6-4 combines with J gene TRBJ1-2; D unresolved. This sequence was found in a person between 18 and 69 years old in good health. The material sequenced was peripheral blood mononuclear cells. CDR3: CASSDASTGPRGYGYTF. CDR3 DNA, as far as it was read: TGTGCCAGCAGTGACGCATCGACCGGCCCCCGGGGCTATGGC.